The clone carrying this T cell receptor beta chain was seen more than once but under ten times. What it recognizes is unknown. Germline loops: CDR1 SEHNR, CDR2 FQNEAQ (reference sequence). The CDR3 loop spans 15 amino acids. After removal of 2 bases from V and 10 bases from J, the junction contained 9 bases not matched to a gene. Stable Graves' hyperthyroidism denoted no ophthalmopathy progression over 18 months. Patients having uncontrolled infection, another autoimmune disease, pregnancy or lactation were not included. From 10 ml of fresh peripheral blood, PBMCs were isolated. The sample originates from a study of T cells in Graves' hyperthyroidism and ophthalmopathy. Study-level results: Ophthalmopathy was predicted by the model a median of about 6.7 months ahead of onset.

Amplified TCR beta CDR3 regions derived from RNA transcripts. When the TCR CDR3 underwent first-round RT-PCR, the HTBI primer set was used. One entry per CDR3 protein, called by TCRdb with MiXCR from the multiplex PCR reads. Found here are some 440,000 distinct CDR3 sequences, about a sixth of them singletons; the top ten hold 7.7%. The sample comprised blood. The chain is built from TRBV7-9 and TRBJ1-4; 8 nucleotides agree with TRBD1. This receptor was obtained from a woman between 18 and 30 years old with Graves' hyperthyroidism. CDR3 sequence reads: CASSLSDRGRGKLFF. CDR3 bases: TGTGCCAGCAGCTTATCTGACAGGGGAAGGGGAAAACTGTTTTTT.